The T cell receptor beta chain under discussion was sequenced for a study of T cell responses to AZD1222 COVID-19 vaccine. General study points: Baseline serology detected seropositivity in only six AZD1222 recipients. Donors were largely white British and mainly female; clonal diversity was possibly underestimated.

V shed 2 bases and J shed 0 bases, with 7 bases lying between them. Germline assignment: CDR1 MNHEY and CDR2 SVGAGI. CDR3 length: 14 residues. In this sample, this clone turned up a few times. The antigen remains unidentified. This specimen includes other DNA sequences encoding the same CDR3. TCRdb keeps only in-frame clones here, not all; method: immunoSEQ multiplex PCR. The data show 140,000 to 150,000 clones, with just over 90% seen just once and around 2.8% held by the top ten. The chain uses TRBV6-5 and TRBJ1-1, with D possibly being TRBD1 (5 bases). Here the sequenced sample was peripheral blood, taken on day 0 of MenACWY control vaccination. This receptor was identified in an adult in good health. Here the CDR3 DNA reads TGTGCCAGCAGTTACGGGGGATTGAACACTGAAGCTTTCTTT. It specifies CASSYGGLNTEAFF.